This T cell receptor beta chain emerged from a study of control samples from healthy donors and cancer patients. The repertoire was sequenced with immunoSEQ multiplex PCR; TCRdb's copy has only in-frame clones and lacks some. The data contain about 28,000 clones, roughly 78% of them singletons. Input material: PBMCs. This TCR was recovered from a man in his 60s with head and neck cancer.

The CDR3 here is CATSDTGTGGEKLFF. The CDR3 nucleotides are TGTGCCACCAGTGATACAGGGACAGGGGGCGAAAAACTGTTTTTT. The chain has TRBV24-1 and TRBJ1-4; TRBD1 agrees at 12 bases. Germline assignment: CDR1 KGHDR and CDR2 SFDVKD. This CDR3 region has 15 residues. J was trimmed by 8 bases and V by 3 bases; bases with no gene match: 3.